This T cell receptor beta chain stems from a study of blood T cells in healthy people across ages. Across the study: About one barcoded beta molecule per two T cells was captured by template switching.

Study findings and constraints: TCR beta diversity per million T cells fell roughly linearly with age. It was held that diversity estimates obtained from one million T cells represented underestimates.

Primers used in a second PCR of about 6 to 11 cycles were a sample-barcoded 5' primer and a J-beta primer mix. TCRdb redid the calling of the 5' RACE reads with MiXCR, one entry per CDR3 protein. This sample has about 930,000 distinct CDR3 sequences; roughly 28% occur once, and the top ten carry 10%. CDR3 length: 20 amino acids. V dropped 2 bases and J dropped 6; count of bases not matched to a gene: 22. Per the germline V gene, CDR1 is SGHRS and CDR2 is YFSETQ. On this clonotype: What it binds is unknown.

A further study also used this sample, focusing on T cells of mothers and their children. That publication notes: For related and unrelated pairs alike, thymic selection shapes TCR recombination output similarly.

This clonotype originated in a middle-aged woman in good health. The chain joins TRBV5-1 to TRBJ2-3, with TRBD1 identical over 9 bases. The source material was blood. CDR3 DNA: TGCGCCAGCAGCTTACGCTGGACAGGGGCCCCCGGCACACACTTGGATACGCAGTATTTT. Encoded protein: CASSLRWTGAPGTHLDTQYF.